The next 13 T cell receptor beta chains were all read from a single sample in a study of shared clonotypes between healthy human individuals. TCRdb's table, derived via immunoSEQ multiplex PCR, lists solely in-frame clones and lacks some. The sample holds more than 550,000 clones, 72% seen once. The specimen was memory CD4+ T cells sorted from blood. Subset noted: CD45RA-negative fraction. The receptors derive from a woman in her 30s in good health.

V gene TRBV7-9 combines with J gene TRBJ2-1; tentative D call: TRBD2 (6 bases). The germline V and J ends were trimmed by 3 bases and 8 bases, with 17 bases remaining between them. The CDR3 extends over 15 amino acids. Germline V lookup: CDR1 SEHNR, CDR2 FQNEAQ (reference sequence). This CDR3 is CASSFVGSRGYEQFF. In DNA, the CDR3 is TGTGCCAGCAGCTTCGTGGGGTCCCGGGGGTATGAGCAGTTCTTC.

This clone occurred a few times. This chain connects TRBV11-1 to TRBJ2-5; 7 bases are a match to TRBD2. Germline V CDR1 and CDR2: SGHAT, FQDESV (reference sequence). The CDR3 is 15 residues long. V dropped 3 bases and J dropped 5; count of bases not matched to a gene: 9. This chain's CDR3 is CASSFGGGPMETQYF. The CDR3 DNA reads as TGTGCCAGCAGCTTTGGGGGAGGGCCGATGGAGACCCAGTACTTC. Full variable domain (outside the CDR3, taken from reference TRBV11-1 and TRBJ2-5): EAEVAQSPRYKITEKSQAVAFWCDPISGHATLYWYRQILGQGPELLVQFQDESVVDDSQLPKDRFSAERLKGVDSTLKIQPAELGDSAMYLCASSFGGGPMETQYFGPGTRLLVL.

V usage is TRBV9 and J usage is TRBJ2-3; D ambiguous. With 0 bases removed from V and 1 base from J, the gap between germline ends came to 12 bases. CDR1 SGDLS and CDR2 YYNGEE come from the germline V gene. The CDR3 covers 16 residues. Here the CDR3 reads CASSVEGNGRTDTQYF. The CDR3 DNA follows: TGTGCCAGCAGCGTAGAAGGTAACGGCCGCACAGATACGCAGTATTTT.

This clone was observed once. The chain uses TRBV29-1 and TRBJ2-7; 8 nucleotides line up with TRBD1. V lost 7 bases to trimming and J lost 0 bases; unmatched junction nucleotides: 5. The CDR3 loop spans 13 amino acids. In germline, CDR1 is SQVTM, CDR2 ANQGSEA. CDR3 region: CSGTGTGSYEQYF. CDR3 DNA sequence: TGCAGCGGGACCGGGACAGGCTCCTACGAGCAGTACTTC.

In regard to this clone: This CDR3 is also generated by other DNA sequences in the sample. V is TRBV5-4 and J is TRBJ1-2; D possibly corresponds to TRBD1 (5 bases). V lost 4 bases to trimming and J lost 2 bases, with 9 bases between them. The CDR3 has 13 amino acids. CDR1 and CDR2 from the germline V gene are SGHNT and YYREEE (reference sequence). CDR3 sequence: CASSRDGNYGYTF. In DNA, the CDR3 is TGTGCCAGCAGCCGGGACGGCAACTATGGCTACACCTTC.

V and J are TRBV29-1 and TRBJ2-5; D uncertain. Looked up from germline, CDR1 is SQVTM and CDR2 is ANQGSEA. V lost 5 bases, J lost 0 bases, and 10 bases lay in between. The CDR3 extends over 13 amino acids. CDR3 loop: CSVPTAYQETQYF. CDR3 DNA sequence: TGCAGCGTTCCTACAGCGTACCAAGAGACCCAGTACTTC.

The V call is TRBV9, the J call TRBJ1-2; 12 bases line up with TRBD1. V lost 4 bases to trimming and J lost 8 bases; unmatched junction nucleotides: 9. The CDR3 is 15 amino acids. Germline V gene sequence: CDR1 SGDLS, CDR2 YYNGEE. CDR3 region: CASSNTGTGGGGYTF. The CDR3 DNA follows: TGTGCCAGCAGCAACACCGGGACAGGGGGCGGAGGCTACACCTTC.

The V and J genes are TRBV5-1 and TRBJ2-7, with D tentatively TRBD2 (6 bases). Germline CDR1 and CDR2: SGHRS and YFSETQ. The CDR3 extends over 16 amino acids. V shed 5 bases and J shed 0 bases, with 18 bases lying between them. CDR3 protein: CASRRSWAGTSYEQYF. The CDR3 DNA reads TGCGCCAGCAGGCGTTCCTGGGCGGGGACCTCCTACGAGCAGTACTTC.

V gene TRBV25-1 combines with J gene TRBJ2-3; possibly TRBD1 for D (6 bases). The length of the CDR3 is 14 residues. Per the germline V gene, CDR1 is MGHDK and CDR2 is SYGVNS. The germline V and J ends were trimmed by 6 bases and 3 bases, with 13 bases remaining between them. In DNA form, the CDR3 reads TGTGCCAGCAGGGCAGCAGGGGCGACAGATACGCAGTATTTT. This translates into CASRAAGATDTQYF.

This clone came up many times. V usage is TRBV28 and J usage is TRBJ1-2; no clear D. The germline V gene encodes CDR1 MDHEN and CDR2 SYDVKM. This CDR3 has 15 amino acids. Between the trimmed V and J ends, which lost 5 bases and 2 bases, there was a span of 15 bases. The DNA for the CDR3 is TGTGCCAGCAGTCTAACCCCGCAAGTCAACTATGGCTACACCTTC. Amino acids: CASSLTPQVNYGYTF.

V and J are TRBV6-5 and TRBJ2-7; D possibly corresponds to TRBD2 (5 bases). V lost 6 bases and J 0 bases, leaving 9 bases between the germline ends. Per the germline V gene, CDR1 is MNHEY and CDR2 is SVGAGI. The CDR3 sequence is 13 residues long. CDR3 sequence reads: CASRTGFSYEQYF. CDR3 sequence (DNA): TGTGCCAGCAGGACGGGGTTCTCCTACGAGCAGTACTTC.

This clone came up once. The chain carries TRBV7-3 and TRBJ2-1; 8 nucleotides line up with TRBD2. Germline V CDR1 and CDR2: SGHTA, FQGTGA. J lost 8 bases, V lost 5 bases, and 11 bases had no gene match. This CDR3 is built from 15 residues. CDR3: CASSLGTSLVHEQFF. The CDR3 DNA is TGTGCCAGCAGCCTCGGGACTAGTCTAGTCCATGAGCAGTTCTTC.

The gene calls are TRBV10-3 and TRBJ2-1; D is uncertain. Germline V lookup: CDR1 ENHRY, CDR2 SYGVKD. V was cut by 6 bases and J by 0 bases, with 18 bases left in between. The CDR3 consists of 17 residues. Written as DNA, the CDR3 is TGTGCCATCAGCGAGGCCGGTGGGCTCAGCTCCTACAATGAGCAGTTCTTC. It translates to CAISEAGGLSSYNEQFF.